This T cell receptor beta chain came from a study of T cells in Graves' hyperthyroidism and ophthalmopathy. Study observations and caveats: Blood also carried most thyroid clonotypes expanded above 0.001. Ophthalmopathy cases were set apart from stable hyperthyroidism by a 13 V-J model.

This clonotype was observed many times. The antigen is undetermined. A junction end diverges from the germline sequence, so it may reflect a read error. This sample holds PBMCs from 9.5 to 10 ml fresh peripheral blood. In germline, CDR1 is LGHNA, CDR2 YSLEER. The CDR3 runs 13 residues. RNA transcripts provided the source from which TCR beta CDR3 regions were amplified. HTBI primers were used for first-round RT-PCR of the TCR CDR3. A single record per CDR3 protein comes from TCRdb applying MiXCR to the multiplex PCR reads. The table lists around 700,000 distinct CDR3 sequences, 35% of them singletons. This receptor was obtained from a woman aged 40 to 49 with Graves' hyperthyroidism. The V and J genes are TRBV4-3 and TRBJ1-1; D not certain. Material for sequencing was blood. The CDR3 spells CASSQVLNTEAFF. CDR3 DNA sequence: TGTGCCAGCAGCCAAGTGCTCAACACTGAAGCTTTCTTT.